This TCR beta chain was documented in a study of shared clonotypes between healthy human individuals. Whole-study context: The donors, a couple of women and a few men, were aged 18 to 49.

Negatively enriched CD4+ T cells were divided by CD45RA into naive and memory. Libraries were prepared by immunoSEQ multiplex PCR; TCRdb keeps only in-frame clonotypes and omits some of them. The sample carries about 2 million clones, 85% to 95% recorded once. CDR1 is LNHDA and CDR2 is SQIVND in the germline V gene (reference sequence). V was pared by 5 bases and J by 2 bases, with 8 bases of the junction left unmatched. This CDR3 region has 15 residues. The sequenced material came from naive CD4+ T cells sorted from blood. Noted subset: CD45RA+ positively selected. The clonotype was recovered from a man between 18 and 29 years old in good health. The chain uses TRBV19 and TRBJ1-2, with 7 bases matching TRBD1. DNA of the CDR3: TGTGCCAGTAGTGAAGACAGGGCTGCGAACTATGGCTACACCTTC. Translating gives CASSEDRAANYGYTF.